Each of the 21 T cell receptor beta chains below was sequenced from the same sample in a study of blood T cell repertoires in COVID-19. Assay used: immunoSEQ multiplex PCR; TCRdb lists only in-frame clones, some missing. The sample carries roughly 100,000 clones, around 88% recorded once. Sample: peripheral blood. Source of these receptors: a human donor in a cohort sampled during active COVID-19.

This clone appeared a single time. V is TRBV4-1 and J is TRBJ2-2; maybe TRBD1 (6 bases). Germline V CDR1 and CDR2: MGHRA, YSYEKL. CDR3 length: 15 residues. Trimming shortened V by 1 base and J by 5 bases, and 11 bases separated the two germline ends. The CDR3 DNA follows: TGCGCCAGCAGCCAAGTGACAGGAGGTACCGGGGAGCTGTTTTTT. It encodes CASSQVTGGTGELFF.

J is TRBJ1-3 and V is TRBV14; D gene uncertain. The germline gives CDR1 SGHDN, CDR2 FVKESK. Trimming took 3 bases from V and 3 from J, leaving 3 bases between them. CDR3 length: 12 residues. CDR3 region: CASSHYGNTIYF. CDR3 DNA sequence: TGTGCCAGCAGCCACTATGGAAACACCATATATTTT.

The chain is built from TRBV5-1 and TRBJ2-5, with TRBD2 matching 10 bases. Germline loops: CDR1 SGHRS, CDR2 YFSETQ. With 0 bases clipped from V and 5 bases from J, the junction kept 7 bases outside the gene matches. CDR3 length equals 16 residues. The CDR3 DNA is TGCGCCAGCAGCTTGGCCGGGCTAGCGGGAGATGAGACCCAGTACTTC. It yields the protein CASSLAGLAGDETQYF.

The chain carries TRBV9 and TRBJ2-5; TRBD2 matches at 16 bases. Germline V gene data show CDR1 as SGDLS and CDR2 as YYNGEE. Trimming at V came to 0 bases and at J to 5 bases, leaving 4 bases not matched to a gene. The CDR3 has 17 amino acids. Here the CDR3 reads CASSVEGLAGGHETQYF. The CDR3 nucleotides are TGTGCCAGCAGCGTAGAGGGACTAGCGGGGGGGCACGAGACCCAGTACTTC.

This rearrangement joins TRBV24-1 to TRBJ2-1; tentative D call: TRBD2 (5 bases). Per germline, CDR1 KGHDR and CDR2 SFDVKD. The CDR3 totals 17 residues. V was pared by 4 bases and J by 0 bases, with 15 bases between. CDR3 residues: CATSDESLGSSYNEQFF. The CDR3 DNA reads TGTGCCACCAGTGACGAAAGTCTTGGGAGCTCCTACAATGAGCAGTTCTTC.

The chain joins TRBV7-9 to TRBJ2-7, with 9 bases matching TRBD2. The junction had 16 bases not matched to a gene; V was cut back by 5 bases and J by 5 bases. CDR1 SEHNR and CDR2 FQNEAQ come from the germline V gene (reference sequence). The CDR3 is made up of 17 amino acids. For the CDR3, the DNA is TGTGCCAGCAGCCCACCCCGGGTCGCAGCGGGAGGACACGAGCAGTACTTC. Translation gives CASSPPRVAAGGHEQYF.

This clone has only a few counts. CDR3 DNA: TGCGCCAGCAGCTCCGGGACAGGGTACGAGCAGTACTTC. This gives the protein CASSSGTGYEQYF. The chain has TRBV5-1 and TRBJ2-7, with 9 bases matching TRBD1. The CDR3 contains 13 residues. Germline trimming cut 3 bases from V and 4 bases from J; bases unmatched to any gene: 2. Germline V gene sequence: CDR1 SGHRS, CDR2 YFSETQ.

This chain connects TRBV4-1 to TRBJ2-1; 8 bases fit TRBD2. J was trimmed by 7 bases and V by 0 bases; bases with no gene match: 8. The CDR3 runs to 16 residues. The germline gives CDR1 MGHRA, CDR2 YSYEKL. Written as DNA, the CDR3 is TGCGCCAGCAGCCAAGATCCCAACGGGGGGGCAAATGAGCAGTTCTTC. Protein sequence: CASSQDPNGGANEQFF.

The chain couples TRBV7-2 to TRBJ1-1, with 7 positions matching TRBD1. The germline V gene has CDR1 SGHTA and CDR2 FQGNSA. Unmatched junction bases numbered 10, after V lost 5 bases and J lost 10 bases. The CDR3 consists of 13 residues. This CDR3 reads CASSPAQTGPAFF. In DNA, the CDR3 is TGTGCCAGCAGCCCTGCCCAGACAGGGCCAGCTTTCTTT.

Turning to this clone: One junction end disagrees with the germline gene, perhaps due to a read error. The chain carries TRBV6-6 and TRBJ1-2, with a weak D call TRBD1 (5 bases). This CDR3 is 10 amino acids long. Germline V CDR1 and CDR2: MNHNY, SVGAGI (reference sequence). The CDR3 sequence: CASSSGTIYF. As DNA, the CDR3 is TGTGCCAGCAGCTCCGGGACTATCTACTTC.

V gene TRBV6-6 combines with J gene TRBJ1-5, with D possibly TRBD1 on 5 matching bases. Deletions cut 0 bases from V and 7 bases from J, with 13 bases between. Germline CDR1 reads MNHNY; CDR2 reads SVGAGI (reference sequence). CDR3 length: 15 amino acids. The CDR3 coding sequence is TGTGCCAGCAGTTACTCGACCAGGGCTGAACAGCCCCAGCATTTT. As protein: CASSYSTRAEQPQHF.

The chain couples TRBV7-9 to TRBJ2-5, with unresolved D. CDR1 and CDR2 from the germline V gene are SEHNR and FQNEAQ (reference sequence). V lost 1 base, J lost 1 base, and 10 bases lay in between. This CDR3 comprises 15 residues. In DNA form, the CDR3 reads TGTGCCAGCAGCTTAGGTCGACATCCCCAAGAGACCCAGTACTTC. Its translation is CASSLGRHPQETQYF.

The rearrangement uses TRBV2 and TRBJ1-3; D remains unclear. Germline assignment: CDR1 SNHLY and CDR2 FYNNEI. The V and J ends lost 1 base and 0 bases respectively, with 7 bases between them. The CDR3 spans 15 residues. CDR3 DNA sequence: TGTGCCAGCAGTGAAGACGGGAGCTCTGGAAACACCATATATTTT. Translation gives CASSEDGSSGNTIYF.

V and J are TRBV18 and TRBJ1-1, with no clear D. V dropped 2 bases and J dropped 6 bases, with 10 bases sitting between them. This CDR3 has 13 amino acids. Germline assignment: CDR1 KGHSH and CDR2 LQKENI. CDR3 in DNA: TGTGCCAGCTCACCAACGGAGAGGGCTGAAGCTTTCTTT. This encodes CASSPTERAEAFF. The full variable domain, in which reference TRBV18 and TRBJ1-1 provide the parts outside the CDR3, is NAGVMQNPRHLVRRRGQEARLRCSPMKGHSHVYWYRQLPEEGLKFMVYLQKENIIDESGMPKERFSAEFPKEGPSILRIQQVVRGDSAAYFCASSPTERAEAFFGQGTRLTVV.

The chain employs TRBV3-1 (or the pseudogene TRBV3-2) and TRBJ2-7; 8 nucleotides align to TRBD1. V lost 10 bases to trimming and J lost 9 bases; unmatched junction nucleotides: 8. This CDR3 contains 11 residues. Germline CDR1 reads LGHDT; CDR2 reads YNNKEL (reference sequence). The CDR3 loop is CATGTGSGQYF. The CDR3 nucleotides read TGTGCCACCGGGACAGGCTCTGGGCAGTACTTC.

The chain employs TRBV5-1 and TRBJ2-1, with D perhaps TRBD1 (5 bases). V was trimmed by 6 bases and J by 0 bases, leaving 16 bases between them. Germline V gene data show CDR1 as SGHRS and CDR2 as YFSETQ. This CDR3 spans 16 amino acids. CDR3 DNA: TGCGCCAGCACCCAGGTTGGCGACAGCTCCTACAATGAGCAGTTCTTC. Residues: CASTQVGDSSYNEQFF.

This clone occurred once. The CDR3 here is CAWSLTGPNTGELFF. In DNA form, the CDR3 reads TGTGCCTGGAGTTTGACAGGGCCGAACACCGGGGAGCTGTTTTTT. The V call is TRBV30, the J call TRBJ2-2, with 7 bases aligning to TRBD1. CDR1 is GTSNPN, CDR2 SVGIG, per germline (reference sequence). The CDR3 totals 15 residues. With V trimmed by 2 bases and J by 0 bases, 3 bases remained unmatched.

This chain joins TRBV24-1 and TRBJ1-5; 11 nucleotides match TRBD1. The ends lost 1 base at V and 5 bases at J; junction bases unmatched: 15. Germline V gene lookup returns CDR1 KGHDR and CDR2 SFDVKD. This CDR3 is 20 amino acids long. The CDR3 DNA reads as TGTGCCACCAGTGATTTCATGAAATTCCGGGACAGGGGGGAAGATCAGCCCCAGCATTTT. This sequence encodes CATSDFMKFRDRGEDQPQHF.

This clone turned up a few times. V gene TRBV19 combines with J gene TRBJ1-5; D is possibly TRBD1 (5 bases). The CDR3 is 13 residues long. V was pared by 4 bases and J by 5 bases, with 9 bases between. CDR1 LNHDA and CDR2 SQIVND come from the germline V gene (reference sequence). The CDR3 protein is CASSKLGDQPQHF. Written as DNA, the CDR3 is TGTGCCAGTAGTAAATTAGGGGATCAGCCCCAGCATTTT.

This chain's CDR3 is CASSFLLGQGYEQYF. The CDR3 DNA reads as TGTGCCAGCAGCTTTCTCCTCGGACAGGGCTACGAGCAGTACTTC. The chain uses TRBV27 and TRBJ2-7, with 8 bases identical to TRBD1. The V gene's germline CDR1 is MNHEY and CDR2 SMNVEV (reference sequence). This CDR3 comprises 15 residues. J was trimmed by 3 bases and V by 6 bases; bases with no gene match: 10.

The chain joins TRBV19 to TRBJ2-5; D not resolved. The CDR3 extends over 13 amino acids. Germline values: CDR1 LNHDA, CDR2 SQIVND (reference sequence). Trimming removed 6 bases from V and 5 bases from J, with 13 bases in between. CDR3 in amino acids: CASRKGSQETQYF. As DNA, the CDR3 is TGTGCCAGTAGAAAAGGCTCACAGGAGACCCAGTACTTC.